The TCR beta chain under discussion was sequenced for a study of shared clonotypes between healthy human individuals. Germline assignment: CDR1 SGHVS and CDR2 FNYEAQ. The CDR3 loop spans 15 amino acids. Trimming took 3 bases from V and 7 from J; bases not matched to a gene: 2. Profiled with immunoSEQ multiplex PCR; TCRdb holds only in-frame clones, not every one. Of about 2.2 million clones listed, just over 90% are singletons. Terminally differentiated effector memory CD45RA+ cells were left out of the naive CD8 fraction, which was CD45RO-negative and positively selected for CCR7. All donors qualified as healthy HIV-negative adults and had experienced no recent acute infections or vaccinations.

The sample was naive CD8+ T cells from PBMCs. The sequence derives from a man between 18 and 29 years old in good health. Some clones in this sample may be carry-over from other donors' samples. V usage is TRBV7-6 and J usage is TRBJ2-1, with TRBD2 matching 14 bases. The CDR3 DNA sequence: TGTGCCAGCAGCTTGGGACTAGCGGGAGTGAATGAGCAGTTCTTC. Its translation: CASSLGLAGVNEQFF.